These 12 T cell receptor beta chains came from one sample sequenced in a study of metastatic and nonmetastatic thyroid tumors. Thyroid surgery was preceded by no treatment in any patient. TCRdb re-analyzed the PCR reads using MiXCR. The sample has some 28,000 clones, 20% to 25% seen once; the top ten hold 39%. Material for sequencing was blood. These receptors originate from a female donor with papillary thyroid cancer or a benign thyroid nodule (not recorded which). Some clones in this sample may be carry-over from other donors' samples.

This clone was seen only a few times. V gene TRBV6-5 combines with J gene TRBJ2-6, with no clear D. CDR3 length: 15 amino acids. CDR1 is MNHEY and CDR2 is SVGAGI in the germline V gene. V lost 5 bases and J lost 0, with 8 bases in between. CDR3 region: CASSHSFSGANVLTF. The CDR3 DNA reads TGTGCCAGCAGTCACAGTTTCTCTGGGGCCAACGTCCTGACTTTC.

J is TRBJ2-1 and V is TRBV9; TRBD2 matches 8 bases. The V gene's germline CDR1 is SGDLS and CDR2 YYNGEE. This CDR3 spans 16 amino acids. V trimming: 3 bases; J trimming: 3 bases; junction bases outside the gene matches: 8. The CDR3 sequence is CASSERGRGDYNEQFF. CDR3 nucleotides: TGTGCCAGCAGCGAGCGGGGGCGGGGAGACTACAATGAGCAGTTCTTC. The whole variable domain, remainder taken from reference TRBV9 and TRBJ2-1, is DSGVTQTPKHLITATGQRVTLRCSPRSGDLSVYWYQQSLDQGLQFLIQYYNGEERAKGNILERFSAQQFPDLHSELNLSSLELGDSALYFCASSERGRGDYNEQFFGPGTRLTVL.

This clone has a count of ten or more. The chain couples TRBV20-1 to TRBJ2-7; D possibly corresponds to TRBD1 (6 bases). The CDR3 loop spans 12 amino acids. CDR1 and CDR2 from the germline V gene are DFQATT and SNEGSKA (reference sequence). V lost 6 bases to trimming and J lost 0 bases, with 9 bases between them. CDR3 in DNA: TGCAGTGCGAACAGGGACTCCTACGAGCAGTACTTC. Translation gives CSANRDSYEQYF.

This clone was counted between two and nine times. The gene calls are TRBV6-1 and TRBJ1-4; 9 bases align to TRBD1. Germline trimming cut 6 bases from V and 7 bases from J; bases unmatched to any gene: 9. The CDR3 runs 15 residues. Germline V gene lookup returns CDR1 MNHNS and CDR2 SASEGT. DNA for the CDR3: TGTGCCAGCAGGAAACAGGGGGCGAGGGGTGAAAAACTGTTTTTT. It specifies CASRKQGARGEKLFF.

This clone is medium-sized. The chain is built from TRBV27 and TRBJ2-7, with D unresolved. Trimming removed 6 bases from V and 1 base from J, with 10 bases in between. CDR1 and CDR2 from the germline V gene are MNHEY and SMNVEV (reference sequence). This CDR3 contains 13 residues. The CDR3 protein is CASRNVPSYEQYF. CDR3 sequence (DNA): TGTGCCAGCAGGAATGTACCATCCTACGAGCAGTACTTC.

This clone was detected ten times or more. The CDR3 sequence: CASSQLGNTEAFF. The CDR3 region has the DNA TGCGCCAGCAGCCAATTGGGGAACACTGAAGCTTTCTTT. The chain recombines TRBV4-3 with TRBJ1-1; no firm D call. CDR3 length: 13 residues. Germline loops: CDR1 LGHNA, CDR2 YSLEER. Trimming took 2 bases from V and 1 from J, leaving 5 bases between them.

This clone was observed many times. The rearrangement links TRBV30 to TRBJ1-3; no clear D gene. CDR1 is GTSNPN, CDR2 SVGIG, per germline (reference sequence). V lost 0 bases to trimming and J lost 0 bases, with 12 bases between them. This CDR3 is 16 amino acids long. The CDR3 sequence is CAWSVHKVGSGNTIYF. The CDR3 bases are TGTGCCTGGAGTGTACACAAGGTGGGCTCTGGAAACACCATATATTTT.

This clone was detected a few times. Compared with germline, one end of the junction differs, possibly owing to a read error. This chain uses TRBV2 with TRBJ2-1; the match to TRBD2 covers 7 bases. The CDR3 extends over 11 amino acids. Germline-derived CDR1 and CDR2 are SNHLY and FYNNEI. CDR3 sequence (DNA): TGTGCCAGCAGTGAAGCGGGAGGGGTTCCCTTC. Protein: CASSEAGGVPF.

This chain links TRBV27 with TRBJ2-7, with D maybe TRBD1 (5 bases). CDR3 length: 14 residues. Trimming pared 6 bases from V and 3 bases from J, leaving 15 bases between. Germline V gives CDR1 MNHEY, CDR2 SMNVEV (reference sequence). The CDR3 sequence is CASSRTRTVYEQYF. For the CDR3, the DNA is TGTGCCAGCAGCCGGACACGAACGGTCTACGAGCAGTACTTC.

The chain combines TRBV6-2 or TRBV6-3 with TRBJ2-7, with unresolved D. Trimming took off 0 bases at V and 3 bases at J, with 9 bases between the two ends. The CDR3 totals 14 residues. Germline lookup yields CDR1 MNHEY and CDR2 SVGEGT. The CDR3 DNA is TGTGCCAGCAGTTACTCTCTGAAGTACTACGAGCAGTACTTC. Its protein product is CASSYSLKYYEQYF.

This rearrangement joins TRBV19 to TRBJ2-3; D gene unclear. CDR1 LNHDA and CDR2 SQIVND come from the germline V gene (reference sequence). This CDR3 comprises 17 residues. V was trimmed by 5 bases and J by 4 bases, leaving 22 bases between them. CDR3 protein: CASSPTRRAHRADTQYF. CDR3 in DNA: TGTGCCAGTAGTCCAACGCGCCGGGCCCATCGTGCAGATACGCAGTATTTT.

This clone was recorded many times. The V call is TRBV24-1, the J call TRBJ2-1, with 10 bases that match TRBD2. Germline V gene lookup returns CDR1 KGHDR and CDR2 SFDVKD. J was trimmed by 1 base and V by 2 bases; bases with no gene match: 7. This CDR3 spans 18 amino acids. The CDR3 DNA reads TGTGCCACCAGTGATTCGGGAGCGGGAGGGCCTTCCTACAATGAGCAGTTCTTC. This translates into CATSDSGAGGPSYNEQFF.